Shown below are 13 T cell receptor beta chains from a single sample sequenced in a study of cytomegalovirus exposure and HLA in healthy donors. 60 Vbeta and 13 Jbeta primers were used in PCR. Only in-frame clones appear in the TCRdb table, and some are missing; sequencing was by immunoSEQ multiplex PCR. The data show under 200,000 clones, and the top ten clones hold roughly 2%. Source material: PBMCs. Receptors were obtained from a man younger than 40 in good health and CMV-seronegative.

This chain connects TRBV10-1 to TRBJ2-1; 11 nucleotides line up with TRBD1. Germline V CDR1 and CDR2: WNHNN, SYGVQD (reference sequence). The junction had 8 bases not matched to a gene; V was cut back by 2 bases and J by 8 bases. The CDR3 consists of 16 residues. CDR3 sequence: CASSEIGTGGRDEQFF. The CDR3 region has the DNA TGCGCCAGCAGTGAGATTGGGACAGGGGGTAGGGATGAGCAGTTCTTC.

This sequence joins TRBV11-2 and TRBJ2-1; 10 bases match TRBD1. This CDR3 region has 16 residues. The trim removed 5 bases at V and 0 bases at J, leaving 4 bases unmatched. Per the germline V gene, CDR1 is SGHAT and CDR2 is FQNNGV. The CDR3 DNA is TGTGCCAGCAGCCCCCGGGACAGGGGCTCCTACAATGAGCAGTTCTTC. Translating it yields CASSPRDRGSYNEQFF.

The chain employs TRBV9 and TRBJ2-2; TRBD2 matches at 11 bases. After removal of 1 base from V and 7 bases from J, the junction contained 9 bases not matched to a gene. CDR1 and CDR2 from the germline V gene are SGDLS and YYNGEE. The CDR3 loop spans 17 amino acids. CDR3 DNA sequence: TGTGCCAGCAGCGTATTAGCGGGAGGGCCCTATAACGGGGAGCTGTTTTTT. Amino acid sequence: CASSVLAGGPYNGELFF.

V and J are TRBV5-5 and TRBJ2-5; TRBD1 matches 10 bases. This CDR3 contains 18 residues. Germline V lookup: CDR1 SGHKS, CDR2 YYEKEE (reference sequence). J lost 0 bases, V lost 5 bases, and 13 bases had no gene match. The CDR3 protein is CASSHDRGQGPNQETQYF. CDR3 DNA sequence: TGTGCCAGCAGTCATGACAGGGGGCAGGGACCTAACCAAGAGACCCAGTACTTC. Full variable domain (missing parts from reference TRBV5-5 and TRBJ2-5): DAGVTQSPTHLIKTRGQQVTLRCSPISGHKSVSWYQQVLGQGPQFIFQYYEKEERGRGNFPDRFSARQFPNYSSELNVNALLLGDSALYLCASSHDRGQGPNQETQYFGPGTRLLVL.

In nucleotides, the CDR3 is TGTGCCAGCGGCCCCAAGTTTGAAGCTTTCTTT. Protein product: CASGPKFEAFF. V and J are TRBV25-1 and TRBJ1-1; D unresolved. Per germline, CDR1 MGHDK and CDR2 SYGVNS. The ends were cut back, 8 bases at V and 7 bases at J, with 11 bases in the middle. The CDR3 is 11 residues long. Drawing the rest from reference TRBV25-1 and TRBJ1-1, the complete variable domain is EADIYQTPRYLVIGTGKKITLECSQTMGHDKMYWYQQDPGMELHLIHYSYGVNSTEKGDLSSESTVSRIRTEHFPLTLESARPSHTSQYLCASGPKFEAFFGQGTRLTVV.

The rearrangement joins TRBV28 to TRBJ1-5; 11 bases map to TRBD1. This CDR3 has 15 residues. V shed 7 bases, J shed 5 bases, and the junction held 7 bases outside the gene matches. Germline values: CDR1 MDHEN, CDR2 SYDVKM. The CDR3 sequence is CASKRGQGAYQPQHF. CDR3 nucleotides: TGTGCCAGCAAAAGAGGACAGGGGGCGTATCAGCCCCAGCATTTT.

The rearrangement joins TRBV13 to TRBJ2-7; 10 bases map to TRBD1. Germline V gives CDR1 PRHDT, CDR2 FYEKMQ (reference sequence). The ends lost 3 bases at V and 4 bases at J; junction bases unmatched: 6. This CDR3 contains 15 residues. CDR3 nucleotide sequence: TGTGCCAGCAGCTTCCGGGACAGGGGACCTTACGAGCAGTACTTC. As protein: CASSFRDRGPYEQYF.

The CDR3 DNA is TGTGCCAGCAGTTTAAGGGGGGGCGACTATGGCTACACCTTC. It translates to CASSLRGGDYGYTF. This chain connects TRBV28 to TRBJ1-2, with D maybe TRBD1 (6 bases). There are 14 residues in the CDR3. Trimming stripped 2 bases from V and 3 bases from J, with 10 bases between. CDR1 and CDR2 from the germline V gene are MDHEN and SYDVKM.

The rearrangement joins TRBV4-3 to TRBJ2-1; 7 positions match TRBD2. V was pared by 1 base and J by 8 bases, with 5 bases of the junction left unmatched. Germline values: CDR1 LGHNA, CDR2 YSLEER. The CDR3 runs 14 residues. CDR3 in amino acids: CASSQVGGRDEQFF. The CDR3 nucleotides read TGCGCCAGCAGCCAAGTGGGAGGGAGGGATGAGCAGTTCTTC.

The CDR3 protein is CASSYTLASQGEQYF. The CDR3, as DNA: TGTGCCAGCAGTTACACCCTAGCGTCCCAAGGCGAGCAGTACTTC. This sequence joins TRBV6-6 and TRBJ2-7, with D maybe TRBD2 (6 bases). CDR3 length: 15 residues. Trimming shortened V by 2 bases and J by 6 bases, and 17 bases separated the two germline ends. The germline V gene has CDR1 MNHNY and CDR2 SVGAGI (reference sequence).

The chain has TRBV2 and TRBJ1-1, with 7 nucleotides matching TRBD1. This CDR3 is built from 14 residues. V dropped 7 bases and J dropped 0; count of bases not matched to a gene: 5. Germline CDR1 SNHLY, CDR2 FYNNEI. CDR3 loop: CASKGAVMNTEAFF. The CDR3 DNA sequence: TGTGCCAGCAAGGGGGCGGTAATGAACACTGAAGCTTTCTTT.

The V call is TRBV7-9, the J call TRBJ1-2; the D is unclear. V lost 1 base to trimming and J lost 0 bases, with 3 bases between them. This CDR3 is built from 13 residues. In germline, CDR1 is SEHNR, CDR2 FQNEAQ (reference sequence). The CDR3 sequence is CASSLGANYGYTF. CDR3 in DNA: TGTGCCAGCAGCTTAGGAGCTAACTATGGCTACACCTTC.

The gene calls are TRBV5-4 and TRBJ1-2, with D uncertain. Germline CDR1 and CDR2: SGHNT and YYREEE (reference sequence). This CDR3 has 14 residues. Trimming removed 0 bases at V and 8 bases at J, with 14 bases between. This chain's CDR3 is CASSLDEAGWGYTF. CDR3 DNA: TGTGCCAGCAGCTTGGATGAAGCTGGTTGGGGCTACACCTTC.